A single sample gave rise to the 3 T cell receptor beta chains below, sequenced in a study of blood T cells in healthy people across ages. Together with a sample-barcoded 5' primer, a J-beta primer mix was included in a second PCR lasting roughly 6 to 12 cycles. Using its own MiXCR run on the 5' RACE reads, TCRdb lists one record per CDR3 protein. The table shows about 1,800,000 distinct CDR3 sequences, with roughly 27% occurring only once. Sample: blood. The receptors here all came from a woman aged 25 to 39 in good health.

This clonotype showed up many times. The J gene is TRBJ2-7, the V gene TRBV7-2, with 9 bases fitting TRBD2. The CDR3 is 15 residues long. J lost 6 bases, V lost 0 bases, and 6 bases had no gene match. Looked up from germline, CDR1 is SGHTA and CDR2 is FQGNSA. CDR3 loop: CASSLALPAGGEQYF. CDR3 sequence (DNA): TGTGCCAGCAGCTTAGCGCTCCCAGCGGGAGGCGAGCAGTACTTC.

The CDR3 loop is CASRPDWGLDNEQFF. Written as DNA, the CDR3 is TGTGCCAGCAGGCCGGACTGGGGGCTGGACAATGAGCAGTTCTTC. This chain uses TRBV5-6 with TRBJ2-1; a possible D gene is TRBD1 (6 bases). The germline gives CDR1 SGHDT, CDR2 YYEEEE. The CDR3 extends over 15 amino acids. V lost 5 bases and J lost 5, with 17 bases in between.

The table lists this clonotype with a few counts. The chain has TRBV12-3 or TRBV12-4 and TRBJ1-2, with 9 bases identical to TRBD1. The trim removed 4 bases at V and 4 bases at J, leaving 7 bases unmatched. The CDR3 sequence is 15 residues long. In DNA form, the CDR3 reads TGTGCCAGCAGTTCACAGGGGGCGTATGGCTATGGCTACACCTTC. Its protein product is CASSSQGAYGYGYTF.